The 15 T cell receptor beta chains below come from one sample, sequenced in a study of blood T cell repertoires in COVID-19. Using immunoSEQ multiplex PCR, the repertoire was profiled, and TCRdb retains in-frame clones only, with some absent. Among more than 200,000 clones listed, 80% to 90% were seen once. Sample: peripheral blood. These receptors were collected from a man aged 25 to 40 with active or convalescent COVID-19.

Of note for this clone: Other DNA sequences in this sample translate to the same CDR3. The CDR3 loop is CASSYRGSNQPQHF. DNA for the CDR3: TGTGCCAGCAGTTATAGGGGTAGCAATCAGCCCCAGCATTTT. V gene TRBV6-2 or TRBV6-3 combines with J gene TRBJ1-5; D is perhaps TRBD1 (5 bases). CDR3 size: 14 residues. Germline lookup yields CDR1 MNHEY and CDR2 SVGEGT. V lost 3 bases and J 0 bases, leaving 6 bases between the germline ends.

V is TRBV30 and J is TRBJ2-7; a possible D gene is TRBD2 (6 bases). Trimming removed 3 bases from V and 4 bases from J, with 13 bases in between. The CDR3 length is 13 residues. Germline CDR1 and CDR2: GTSNPN and SVGIG (reference sequence). CDR3 DNA sequence: TGTGCCTGGAGGCTCGGTGGGGGGTACGAGCAGTACTTC. It codes for CAWRLGGGYEQYF.

This clone came up a few times. This chain links TRBV7-9 with TRBJ1-2; D gene uncertain. The CDR3 is made up of 14 amino acids. The germline V and J ends were trimmed by 5 bases and 4 bases, with 14 bases remaining between them. Germline V CDR1 and CDR2: SEHNR, FQNEAQ (reference sequence). The CDR3 protein is CASSPRGTAYGYTF. The CDR3 DNA follows: TGTGCCAGCAGCCCCCGGGGTACAGCCTATGGCTACACCTTC.

V usage is TRBV5-4 and J usage is TRBJ2-1, with D maybe TRBD1 (7 bases). Germline CDR1 reads SGHNT; CDR2 reads YYREEE (reference sequence). This CDR3 region has 16 residues. Trimming took 2 bases from V and 4 from J, leaving 16 bases between them. The CDR3 bases are TGTGCCAGCAGCTTTCAGGGGGACTTCCTATACAATGAGCAGTTCTTC. Translating gives CASSFQGDFLYNEQFF.

Only a few counts were recorded for this clone. The chain combines TRBV9 with TRBJ2-1, with 7 bases identical to TRBD2. The length of the CDR3 is 16 residues. The trim removed 3 bases at V and 2 bases at J, leaving 8 bases unmatched. CDR1 SGDLS and CDR2 YYNGEE come from the germline V gene. The DNA of the CDR3 is TGTGCCAGCAGCGCAAAAGCGGGGTTGGCCTACAATGAGCAGTTCTTC. Protein sequence: CASSAKAGLAYNEQFF.

V is TRBV7-4 and J is TRBJ2-7; 8 bases are shared with TRBD2. The CDR3 spans 19 residues. V trimming: 1 base; J trimming: 3 bases; junction bases outside the gene matches: 17. Germline V gives CDR1 SGHVT, CDR2 SQSDAQ. The CDR3 bases are TGTGCCAGCAGCTTAGGTCTACATGGGTGGGTTAGCGGGAACTACGAGCAGTACTTC. Amino acid sequence: CASSLGLHGWVSGNYEQYF.

The rearrangement joins TRBV7-9 to TRBJ2-5, with D possibly being TRBD2 (6 bases). The CDR3 runs 15 residues. Trimming removed 2 bases at V and 3 bases at J, with 13 bases between. Germline CDR1 reads SEHNR; CDR2 reads FQNEAQ (reference sequence). CDR3 nucleotide sequence: TGTGCCAGCAGCTTAAGAGAGCCGGGAGAAGAGACCCAGTACTTC. This codes for CASSLREPGEETQYF.

The V call is TRBV7-3, the J call TRBJ2-3, with 13 positions matching TRBD2. The CDR3 consists of 16 residues. V lost 5 bases, J lost 3 bases, and 5 bases stayed unmatched. The germline CDR1 and CDR2 sequences are SGHTA and FQGTGA. The CDR3 sequence: CASSAGLAGATDTQYF. DNA of the CDR3: TGTGCCAGCAGCGCCGGACTAGCGGGGGCAACAGATACGCAGTATTTT.

This CDR3 reads CASSLEGGYVAFF. CDR3 DNA: TGTGCCAGCAGCTTGGAGGGAGGTTACGTAGCTTTCTTT. The V gene is TRBV11-2, the J gene TRBJ1-1; the D is unclear. This CDR3 spans 13 amino acids. Germline assignment: CDR1 SGHAT and CDR2 FQNNGV. V lost 3 bases to trimming and J lost 10 bases, with 15 bases between them.

The rearrangement links TRBV7-8 to TRBJ2-7; 13 positions agree with TRBD2. CDR1 and CDR2 (germline): SGHVS, FQNEAQ. J gave up 0 bases and V 4 bases, and 9 bases lay outside the gene matches. This CDR3 has 18 amino acids. The CDR3 region has the DNA TGTGCCAGCAGCTCCGGGACTAGCGGGGTGGAGTTCTCCTACGAGCAGTACTTC. Translating gives CASSSGTSGVEFSYEQYF.

This rearrangement joins TRBV5-4 to TRBJ1-1; the D gene is possibly TRBD1 (5 bases). Germline V CDR1 and CDR2: SGHNT, YYREEE (reference sequence). The CDR3 is 13 amino acids. V lost 3 bases to trimming and J lost 6 bases, with 12 bases between them. The CDR3 sequence is CASSSGGEAEAFF. The DNA of the CDR3 is TGTGCCAGCAGCTCCGGAGGGGAAGCTGAAGCTTTCTTT. Drawing the rest from reference TRBV5-4 and TRBJ1-1, the complete variable domain is ETGVTQSPTHLIKTRGQQVTLRCSSQSGHNTVSWYQQALGQGPQFIFQYYREEENGRGNFPPRFSGLQFPNYSSELNVNALELDDSALYLCASSSGGEAEAFFGQGTRLTVV.

This rearrangement joins TRBV6-4 to TRBJ1-3; D remains ambiguous. The CDR3 extends over 14 amino acids. Per germline, CDR1 MRHNA and CDR2 SNTAGT. Trimming removed 7 bases from V and 3 bases from J, with 13 bases in between. CDR3 amino acids: CASKGPGFGNTIYF. CDR3 in DNA: TGTGCCAGCAAGGGCCCGGGATTTGGAAACACCATATATTTT.

The chain's CDR3 is CASSQVADGYTF. CDR3 bases: TGTGCCAGCAGCCAAGTGGCAGATGGCTACACCTTC. The gene calls are TRBV4-2 and TRBJ1-2, with no clear D. CDR1 and CDR2 (germline): LGHNA, YNFKEQ. The CDR3 totals 12 residues. Trimming stripped 1 base from V and 6 bases from J, with 6 bases between.

CDR3 loop: CASSSRGRGDEQFF. The CDR3 DNA reads TGTGCCAGCAGCTCCAGGGGGCGCGGGGATGAGCAGTTCTTC. V and J are TRBV9 and TRBJ2-1, with TRBD1 matching over 8 bases. The V segment lost 4 bases and the J segment 8 bases; nucleotides outside the gene matches: 8. The V gene's germline CDR1 is SGDLS and CDR2 YYNGEE. The CDR3 loop spans 14 amino acids. The full variable domain, completed using reference TRBV9 and TRBJ2-1, is DSGVTQTPKHLITATGQRVTLRCSPRSGDLSVYWYQQSLDQGLQFLIQYYNGEERAKGNILERFSAQQFPDLHSELNLSSLELGDSALYFCASSSRGRGDEQFFGPGTRLTVL.

V is TRBV2 and J is TRBJ2-7; 9 bases map to TRBD2. Germline V gene sequence: CDR1 SNHLY, CDR2 FYNNEI. The V gene end was trimmed by 6 bases and the J gene end by 2 bases; junction bases not matched to a gene: 8. This CDR3 contains 15 residues. For the CDR3, the DNA is TGTGCCAGCAGCTCATTAGCGGGGGCCGCCTACGAGCAGTACTTC. It translates to CASSSLAGAAYEQYF.